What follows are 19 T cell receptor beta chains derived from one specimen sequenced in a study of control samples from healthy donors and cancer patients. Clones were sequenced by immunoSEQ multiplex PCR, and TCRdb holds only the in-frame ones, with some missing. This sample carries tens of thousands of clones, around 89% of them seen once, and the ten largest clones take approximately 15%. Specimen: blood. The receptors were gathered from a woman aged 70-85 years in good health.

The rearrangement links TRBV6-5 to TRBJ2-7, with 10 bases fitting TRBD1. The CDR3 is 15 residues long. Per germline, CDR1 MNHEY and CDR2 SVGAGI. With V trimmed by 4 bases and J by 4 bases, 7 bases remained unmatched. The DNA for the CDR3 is TGTGCCAGCAGTTCCCCGGGACAGGGGAGGTACGAGCAGTACTTC. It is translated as CASSSPGQGRYEQYF.

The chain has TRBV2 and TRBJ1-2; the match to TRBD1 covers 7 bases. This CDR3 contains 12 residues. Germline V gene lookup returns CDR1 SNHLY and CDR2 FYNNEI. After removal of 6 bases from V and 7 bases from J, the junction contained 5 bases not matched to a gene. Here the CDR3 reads CASRGQSAGYTF. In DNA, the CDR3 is TGTGCCAGCAGGGGACAGTCGGCTGGCTACACCTTC.

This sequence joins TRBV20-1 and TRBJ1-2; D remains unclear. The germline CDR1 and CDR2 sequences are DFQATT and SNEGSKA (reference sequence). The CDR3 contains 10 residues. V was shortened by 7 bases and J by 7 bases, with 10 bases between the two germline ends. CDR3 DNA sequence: TGCAGTGTTCCAGAGGCTGGCTACACCTTC. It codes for CSVPEAGYTF.

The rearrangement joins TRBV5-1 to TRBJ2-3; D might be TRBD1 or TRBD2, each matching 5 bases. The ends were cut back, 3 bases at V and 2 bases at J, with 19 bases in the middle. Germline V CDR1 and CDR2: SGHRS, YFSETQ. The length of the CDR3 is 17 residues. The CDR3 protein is CASSSPGGSGSTDTQYF. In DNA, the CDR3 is TGCGCCAGCAGCTCTCCCGGCGGGTCAGGGTCCACAGATACGCAGTATTTT. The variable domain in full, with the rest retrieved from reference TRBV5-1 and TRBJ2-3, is KAGVTQTPRYLIKTRGQQVTLSCSPISGHRSVSWYQQTPGQGLQFLFEYFSETQRNKGNFPGRFSGRQFSNSRSEMNVSTLELGDSALYLCASSSPGGSGSTDTQYFGPGTRLTVL.

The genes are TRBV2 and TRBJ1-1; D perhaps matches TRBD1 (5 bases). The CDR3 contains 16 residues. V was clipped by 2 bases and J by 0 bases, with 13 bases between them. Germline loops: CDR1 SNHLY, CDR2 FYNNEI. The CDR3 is CASSEIIAGLNTEAFF. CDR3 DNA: TGTGCCAGCAGTGAAATTATTGCGGGGCTGAACACTGAAGCTTTCTTT.

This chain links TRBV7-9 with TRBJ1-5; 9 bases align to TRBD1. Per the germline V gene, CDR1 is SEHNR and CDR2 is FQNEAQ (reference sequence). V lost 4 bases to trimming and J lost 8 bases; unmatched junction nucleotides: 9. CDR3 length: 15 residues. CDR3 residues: CASSSSDRGIEPQHF. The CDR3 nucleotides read TGTGCCAGCAGCTCCTCGGACAGGGGCATTGAGCCCCAGCATTTT.

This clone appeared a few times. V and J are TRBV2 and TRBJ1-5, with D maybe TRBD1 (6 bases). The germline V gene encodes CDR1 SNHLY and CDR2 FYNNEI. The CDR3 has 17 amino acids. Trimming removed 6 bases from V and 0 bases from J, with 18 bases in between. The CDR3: CASRKGRDIDSNQPQHF. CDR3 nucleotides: TGTGCCAGCAGAAAGGGAAGGGACATCGATAGCAATCAGCCCCAGCATTTT. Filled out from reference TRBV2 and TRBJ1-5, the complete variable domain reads EPEVTQTPSHQVTQMGQEVILRCVPISNHLYFYWYRQILGQKVEFLVSFYNNEISEKSEIFDDQFSVERPDGSNFTLKIRSTKLEDSAMYFCASRKGRDIDSNQPQHFGDGTRLSIL.

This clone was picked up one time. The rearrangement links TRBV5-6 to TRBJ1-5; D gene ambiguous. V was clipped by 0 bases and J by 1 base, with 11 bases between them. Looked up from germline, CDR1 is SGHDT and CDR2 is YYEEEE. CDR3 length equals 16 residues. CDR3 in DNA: TGTGCCAGCAGCTTGGGGGCTTTGGGAAGCAATCAGCCCCAGCATTTT. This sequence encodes CASSLGALGSNQPQHF.

The CDR3 spells CASSPNDVWGISGELFF. CDR3 in DNA: TGTGCCAGCTCACCAAACGATGTATGGGGAATAAGCGGGGAGCTGTTTTTT. The chain recombines TRBV18 with TRBJ2-2; D uncertain. Trimming pared 2 bases from V and 7 bases from J, leaving 20 bases between. CDR1 and CDR2 (germline): KGHSH, LQKENI. CDR3 size: 17 residues. Looking up the rest from reference TRBV18 and TRBJ2-2 gives the full variable domain: NAGVMQNPRHLVRRRGQEARLRCSPMKGHSHVYWYRQLPEEGLKFMVYLQKENIIDESGMPKERFSAEFPKEGPSILRIQQVVRGDSAAYFCASSPNDVWGISGELFFGEGSRLTVL.

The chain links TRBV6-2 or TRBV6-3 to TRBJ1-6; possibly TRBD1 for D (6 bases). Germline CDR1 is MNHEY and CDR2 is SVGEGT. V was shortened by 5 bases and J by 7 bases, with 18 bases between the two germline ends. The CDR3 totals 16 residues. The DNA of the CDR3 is TGTGCCAGCAGTCCACCTCCTACAGGGAGCAATTCACCCCTCCACTTT. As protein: CASSPPPTGSNSPLHF.

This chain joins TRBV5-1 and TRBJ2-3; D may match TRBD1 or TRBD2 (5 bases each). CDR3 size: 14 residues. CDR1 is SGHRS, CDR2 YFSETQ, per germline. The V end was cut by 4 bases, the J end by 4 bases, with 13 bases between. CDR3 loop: CASSKGPESDTQYF. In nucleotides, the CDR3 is TGCGCCAGCAGCAAGGGACCAGAGTCAGATACGCAGTATTTT.

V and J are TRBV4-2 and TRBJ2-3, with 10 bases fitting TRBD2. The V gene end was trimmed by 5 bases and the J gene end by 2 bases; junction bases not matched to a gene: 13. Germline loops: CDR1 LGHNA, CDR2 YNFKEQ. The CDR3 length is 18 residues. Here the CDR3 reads CASSRDNSGGTYTDTQYF. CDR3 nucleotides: TGTGCCAGCAGCAGGGATAATAGCGGGGGGACTTACACAGATACGCAGTATTTT.

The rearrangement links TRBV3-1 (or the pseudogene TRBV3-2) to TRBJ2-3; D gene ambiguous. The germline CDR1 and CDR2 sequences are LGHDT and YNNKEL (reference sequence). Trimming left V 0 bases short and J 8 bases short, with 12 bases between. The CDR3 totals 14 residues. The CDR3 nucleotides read TGTGCCAGCAGCCAAGAAGGTGCGGATGGTACGCAGTATTTT. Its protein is CASSQEGADGTQYF.

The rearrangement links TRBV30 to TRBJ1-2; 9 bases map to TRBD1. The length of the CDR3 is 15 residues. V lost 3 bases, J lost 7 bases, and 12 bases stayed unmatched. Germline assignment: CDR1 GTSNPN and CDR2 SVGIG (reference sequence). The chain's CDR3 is CAWRLSGQGYGGYTF. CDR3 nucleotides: TGTGCCTGGAGGCTATCGGGACAGGGTTACGGTGGCTACACCTTC.

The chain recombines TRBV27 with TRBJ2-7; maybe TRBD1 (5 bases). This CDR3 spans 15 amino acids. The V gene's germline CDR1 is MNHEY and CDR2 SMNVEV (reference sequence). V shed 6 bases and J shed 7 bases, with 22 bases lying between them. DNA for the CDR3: TGTGCCAGCAGGCCGAATACAGGCCTCCTGAGTGAGCAGTACTTC. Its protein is CASRPNTGLLSEQYF.

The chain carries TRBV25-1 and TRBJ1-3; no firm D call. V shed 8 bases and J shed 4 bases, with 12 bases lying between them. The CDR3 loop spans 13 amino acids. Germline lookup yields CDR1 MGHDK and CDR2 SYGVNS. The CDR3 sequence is CASLPPTGNTIYF. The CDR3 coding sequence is TGTGCCAGCCTACCCCCGACAGGAAACACCATATATTTT.

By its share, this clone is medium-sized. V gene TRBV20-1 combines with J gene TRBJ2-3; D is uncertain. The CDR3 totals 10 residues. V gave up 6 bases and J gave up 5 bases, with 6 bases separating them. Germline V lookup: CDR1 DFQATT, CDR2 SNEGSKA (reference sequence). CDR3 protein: CSAKIDTQYF. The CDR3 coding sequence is TGCAGTGCCAAAATAGATACGCAGTATTTT.

CDR3 sequence (DNA): TGTGCCAGTGCCTCAGCGACCGGTCGGGGGCAGTATTTT. Its protein is CASASATGRGQYF. The chain combines TRBV27 with TRBJ2-3; D is possibly TRBD2 (5 bases). The germline V and J ends were trimmed by 9 bases and 11 bases, with 21 bases remaining between them. Germline V lookup: CDR1 MNHEY, CDR2 SMNVEV (reference sequence). The CDR3 length is 13 residues.

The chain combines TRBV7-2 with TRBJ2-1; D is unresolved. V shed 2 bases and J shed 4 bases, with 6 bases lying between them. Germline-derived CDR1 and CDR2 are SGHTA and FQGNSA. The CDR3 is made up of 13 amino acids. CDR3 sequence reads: CASSLNSYNEQFF. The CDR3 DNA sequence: TGTGCCAGCAGCTTAAACAGTTACAATGAGCAGTTCTTC. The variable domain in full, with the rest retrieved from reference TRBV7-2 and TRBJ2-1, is GAGVSQSPSNKVTEKGKDVELRCDPISGHTALYWYRQSLGQGLEFLIYFQGNSAPDKSGLPSDRFSAERTGGSVSTLTIQRTQQEDSAVYLCASSLNSYNEQFFGPGTRLTVL.